The rows below give T cell receptor beta chains drawn from one sample of a study of STAT5B mutations in CD4+ large granular lymphocyte leukemia. Some clones are missing from TCRdb's copy, which holds only in-frame ones; the method was immunoSEQ multiplex PCR. The table shows about 24,000 clones, with 72% occurring only once. Sequenced input: CD4+ T cells from blood buffy coats. These TCRs come from a human donor in good health. Both conserved end residues are part of each CDR3. The D gene is left open where the match is weak. Only part of the rows carry a size: once, few, many, or a class if the clone is expanded.

J	size	D	V	CDR3	DNA
TRBJ1-6	few	NA	TRBV2	CASTGWEIGKRNSPLHF	TGTGCCAGCACGGGTTGGGAGATTGGAAAGAGGAATTCACCCCTCCACTTT
TRBJ2-1	NA	TRBD2	TRBV5-1	CASSLSSGAFYNEQFF	TGCGCCAGCAGCTTGTCTAGCGGGGCCTTCTACAATGAGCAGTTCTTC
TRBJ2-1	NA	NA	TRBV7-2	CASSLSVTNYEQFF	TGTGCCAGCAGCTTAAGTGTGACGAATTATGAGCAGTTCTTC
TRBJ2-7	NA	TRBD1	TRBV29-1	CSVRQGNSYEQYF	TGCAGCGTTCGACAGGGGAATTCCTACGAGCAGTACTTC
TRBJ1-2	NA	NA	TRBV2	CASPAGEGRGYTF	TGTGCCAGCCCTGCCGGGGAGGGTCGGGGCTACACCTTC
TRBJ2-1	NA	TRBD2	TRBV5-1	CASSLGLAGGHNEQFF	TGCGCCAGCAGCTTGGGGCTAGCGGGGGGACATAATGAGCAGTTCTTC
TRBJ2-1	NA	NA	TRBV5-1	CASSHAYNEQFF	TGCGCCAGCAGCCATGCCTACAATGAGCAGTTCTTC
TRBJ2-3	NA	TRBD2	TRBV10-3	CAISEGTGGPFGTDTQYF	TGTGCCATCAGTGAGGGAACGGGGGGGCCCTTTGGCACAGATACGCAGTATTTT
TRBJ2-7	NA	TRBD2	TRBV30	CAWRVGTSAFEQYF	TGTGCCTGGAGAGTCGGGACTAGCGCTTTCGAGCAGTACTTC
TRBJ2-3	NA	TRBD2	TRBV11-2	CASSLGSGLTDTQYF	TGTGCCAGCAGCTTAGGTTCGGGACTAACAGATACGCAGTATTTT
TRBJ2-7	NA	TRBD1	TRBV10-3	CAIGTGYYEQYF	TGTGCCATCGGGACAGGGTACTACGAGCAGTACTTC
TRBJ1-1	NA	TRBD1	TRBV4-2	CASSLLPTGGNTEAFF	TGTGCCAGCAGCCTCCTACCGACAGGGGGAAACACTGAAGCTTTCTTT
TRBJ1-1	NA	NA	TRBV18	CASSPNTLNTEAFF	TGTGCCAGCTCACCAAACACCTTGAACACTGAAGCTTTCTTT
TRBJ2-7	NA	NA	TRBV15	CATSRGRITAGSSLGEQYF	TGTGCCACCAGCAGAGGTCGTATTACTGCAGGGTCATCGCTGGGGGAGCAGTACTTC
TRBJ1-3	once	NA	TRBV4-2	CASSQDLVGGNTIYF	TGTGCCAGCAGCCAAGATCTTGTCGGAGGAAACACCATATATTTT
TRBJ1-5	NA	NA	TRBV5-8	CASSLHVTVNQPQHF	TGTGCCAGCAGCTTGCACGTGACAGTTAATCAGCCCCAGCATTTT
TRBJ1-2	few	NA	TRBV9	CASSVGLGANYGYTF	TGTGCCAGCAGCGTAGGGCTTGGGGCCAACTATGGCTACACCTTC
TRBJ1-3	NA	NA	TRBV6-1	CASSGFTKGELGVNTIYF	TGTGCCAGCAGTGGGTTCACAAAAGGGGAGCTCGGTGTAAACACCATATATTTT
TRBJ1-3	NA	NA	TRBV2	CASRLDSGSFSGNTIYF	TGTGCCAGCAGACTCGACAGCGGGAGTTTCTCTGGAAACACCATATATTTT
TRBJ2-7	NA	TRBD2	TRBV7-3	CASSPTGGLPYEQYF	TGTGCCAGCAGCCCAACCGGGGGGTTACCCTACGAGCAGTACTTC
TRBJ1-1	NA	NA	TRBV29-1	CSVAGQSEAFF	TGCAGCGTGGCCGGACAGAGTGAAGCTTTCTTT
TRBJ2-7	NA	NA	TRBV20-1	CSAPANGGQYF	TGCAGTGCTCCCGCGAATGGGGGGCAGTACTTC
TRBJ2-2	NA	NA	TRBV5-1	CASQGGGTNTGELFF	TGCGCCAGCCAAGGTGGGGGCACCAACACCGGGGAGCTGTTTTTT
TRBJ1-5	medium-sized	NA	TRBV2	CASSSGRLNQPQHF	TGTGCCAGCTCCTCGGGACGGCTCAATCAGCCCCAGCATTTT
TRBJ2-1	few	TRBD1	TRBV2	CASRAGQGHYNEQFF	TGTGCCAGCAGAGCGGGACAGGGCCATTACAATGAGCAGTTCTTC
TRBJ1-1	few	NA	TRBV28	CASSLRSPGPTEAFF	TGTGCCAGCAGTTTACGCTCACCGGGACCCACTGAAGCTTTCTTT
TRBJ2-7	NA	TRBD2	TRBV7-2	CTSSFGYGRGGYEQYF	TGTACCAGCAGCTTCGGGTATGGGCGGGGGGGCTACGAGCAGTACTTC
TRBJ1-1	NA	NA	TRBV2	CASTGPGWAFF	TGTGCCAGCACTGGACCCGGGTGGGCTTTCTTT
TRBJ2-5	once	NA	TRBV9	CASSWGGAYQETQYF	TGTGCCAGCAGCTGGGGGGGGGCCTACCAAGAGACCCAGTACTTC
TRBJ2-3	once	TRBD2	TRBV7-8	CASSLLTSGGSTDTQYF	TGTGCCAGCAGCTTGTTAACTAGCGGGGGGTCAACAGATACGCAGTATTTT